The clone carrying this T cell receptor beta chain was counted a few times. The antigen is undetermined. Each sample yielded at least 5 micrograms of PBMC total RNA. The source of the sample is a study of blood T cells in healthy people across ages. PCR was performed a second time for about 6 to 12 cycles using a sample-barcoded 5' primer and a J-beta primer mix. TCRdb redid the calling of the 5' RACE reads with MiXCR, one entry per CDR3 protein. Of over 1,500,000 distinct CDR3 sequences in the sample, roughly 52% were seen once. Between the trimmed V and J ends, which lost 5 bases and 4 bases, there was a span of 14 bases. This CDR3 is built from 14 residues. Germline V gives CDR1 KGHSH, CDR2 LQKENI. Study-wide points: Among long-lived donors, naive CD4+ cells were more numerous and diversity higher than in aged donors.

Specimen: blood. The V gene is TRBV18, the J gene TRBJ1-1; a weak D match, TRBD1 (6 bases). The sequence was collected from a woman aged 40-49 years in good health. CDR3 loop: CASSLKQGSTEAFF. The CDR3 nucleotides read TGTGCCAGCTCATTGAAACAGGGATCCACTGAAGCTTTCTTT.